This TCR beta chain was retrieved from a study of T cells expressing NK-cell markers. Across the study: Sorted CD3+CD56-NKG2C+, CD3+CD56+NKG2C+ and CD3+CD56+NKG2C- T cells supplied the TCR beta repertoires.

Reanalyzing the 5' RACE reads, TCRdb keeps one entry per CDR3 protein, without DNA. The record lists hundreds of thousands of distinct CDR3 sequences, of which the ten most abundant hold approximately 4%. Germline CDR1 is DFQATT and CDR2 is SNEGSKA (reference sequence). This CDR3 has 16 amino acids. Sequenced sample: blood T cells: a sorted CD56 or NKG2C T cell subset, CD4+ or CD8+ T cells, or bulk PBMC T cells (not recorded which). This clonotype was sampled from a man between 18 and 35 years old in good health. The V and J genes are TRBV20-1 and TRBJ2-1; TCRdb indicates TRBD1, and absent DNA this call remains unverified. The CDR3 protein is CSASWGLASGGNEQFF.